This T cell receptor (beta chain) was identified during a study of cytomegalovirus exposure and HLA in healthy donors (dated by TCRdb to the late 2010s). About the investigation overall: In an earlier analysis of about 560 of the donors, around 300 Gb of sequence data and 90 million to 120 million unique TCR beta sequences from about 179 million T cells were reported. An earlier analysis of several hundred of the donors applied high-throughput TCR beta sequencing to assess whether each TCR beta V gene segment acted as functional or pseudogenic. Using immunosequencing, the study profiled T cell repertoires from 500 to 800 subjects and related those repertoires to cytomegalovirus serostatus. Among about 360 genotyped donors of the cohort, an average of around 240,000 unique TCR beta nucleotide sequences were sequenced per donor, around a sixth of them non-productive. The later analysis used no new phenotypic data to find candidate immune exposures, relying instead on TCR beta sequences and their occurrence across donors. Of the approximately 400 genotyped donors, approximately 82% fell in the genetic ancestry cluster associated with self-reported Caucasian donors. Donor age, sex, ethnicity and CMV serostatus were collected together with the repertoire data. High-throughput TCR immunosequencing, statistical association of individual TCRs with disease status, and machine learning were combined to predict cytomegalovirus infection status. To study patterns of TCR occurrence, a later analysis re-analyzed previously published TCR beta repertoires from several hundred donors and added high-resolution HLA genotyping. The study aimed to test whether signatures of past pathogen exposure could be identified by cataloging public T cell receptors. Along with the approximately 670-subject first cohort, a separate validation cohort of 120 different subjects was used. A later genetic analysis used genome-wide SNP genotypes for about 60% of the roughly 700 donors, treating that subset as a discovery cohort. HLA typing covered class I and class II loci at four-digit resolution. Every repertoire in the discovery cohort had been generated on one and the same sequencing platform. About five DR-DQ haplotypes were treated as single units for association and clustering because of strong linkage in the cohort. Typing coverage differed by locus: A, B, C, DRB1 and DQB1 were typed in roughly 629-630 donors, DQA1 in 500 to 550, DPA1 in some 600, and DPB1 in just under 490. Roughly 320 gigabases of sequencing data and 70 million to 95 million unique TCR sequences made up an early release that covered several hundred HLA-typed donors.

The investigation overall reported the following: The authors suggested that the approach could potentially be generalized to other disease states and immunological phenotypes. Strong co-occurrence of HLA alleles, especially DR and DQ, made assigning TCR associations to individual alleles difficult. In an earlier analysis of around 600 of the donors, most TCR beta V segments appeared in productive rearrangements about 87% or about 30% of the time, broadly matching IMGT annotations. Most TCR sequences were observed very rarely across donors, whereas some public TCRs were present in many individuals. HLA typing was unavailable for some donors at each locus, so association tests used only the typed subset. The presence/absence analyses assumed that sequencing depth was roughly uniform across donors, and that assumption may not be true. Because counts were too low, seventeen rarely observed V segments, including chromosome 9 orphons, were excluded from the earlier analysis of some 590 of the donors. A later genetic analysis associated a missense DCLRE1C variant with V-gene and J-gene trimming of TCR beta chains, and an independent cohort replicated the association. A further reported finding was that TCR beta sequences accurately predicted the HLA-A and HLA-B alleles for most subjects in the first cohort. Cytomegalovirus status was reported to be diagnosed by the classifier with high specificity and sensitivity in both the original and validation cohorts. According to a later genetic analysis, donors in an Asian-associated ancestry cluster had fewer N-insertions in productive TCRs than the approximately 690-donor mean. Only TCR beta chains were sequenced in this cohort, and the absence of alpha or paired-chain data limited detectable features. At a false discovery rate of 0.05, a later analysis linked 15,000 to 20,000 TCR beta sequences to specific HLA alleles. A cluster of highly shared sequence variants was judged likely to be a technical artifact of the sequencing pipeline. In vitro tests confirmed that a few of the cytomegalovirus-associated TCR beta chains recognize cytomegalovirus antigens. In a later analysis, most CMV-associated TCR beta chains were found to appear HLA-restricted, with HLA associations seemingly driven largely by CMV exposure. CMV serostatus was the only immune exposure information available for the cohort. Correlated functional status among segregating V segments might reflect linkage disequilibrium, but an unknown experimental factor could not be ruled out. In the study, 164 TCR beta chains were listed as associated with cytomegalovirus. A later analysis found that HLA-associated TCR beta chains were more clonally expanded and had lower generation probabilities than equally common non-associated chains. According to a later analysis, TCR association rates differed among HLA loci, with DRB1 alleles showing the most associated TCRs and HLA-C alleles showing the fewest. Several of the top co-occurrence clusters appeared to be linked to parvovirus B19, influenza, CMV and Epstein-Barr virus, according to a later analysis.

In total, fewer than 750 healthy bone marrow donors made up the cohort. At the time of sampling, all cohort members were nominally healthy, though unrecorded immune exposures were likely present. The donor tested CMV seronegative and was one of the 352 seronegative cohort members. A peripheral blood sample was collected from each donor, and TCR beta sequencing was performed on peripheral blood mononuclear cells. Genomic DNA extraction from the blood cell samples was performed with the Qiagen DNeasy Blood Extraction Kit. This clone was counted a few times. Its cognate antigen has yet to be identified. The input lacks base qualities; no much larger clone sits a single base away. Receptor libraries were prepared by the immunoSEQ multiplex PCR assay. For the multiplex PCR, a mixture combining 60 forward primers for TCR Vbeta segments and 13 reverse primers for TCR Jbeta segments was used. Amplification of the CDR3 region of rearranged TCR beta genes was performed with a multiplex PCR assay on genomic DNA. On the Illumina HiSeq System, the amplified TCR beta libraries were sequenced as 87-base-pair reads. Per the source publication's procedure: In a later analysis, some 80 million unique TCR beta chains were counted across the 500 to 850 repertoires, and around 10 million of these chains were shared by at least two donors. Raw reads were error-corrected and collapsed into unique sequences by a nearest-neighbor algorithm in which closely related sequences were merged to remove PCR and sequencing errors. To assign V, D and J gene segments, CDR3 sequences were aligned to IMGT reference sequences. For a sequence to be retained, a match of at least six nucleotides to both a V gene segment and a J gene segment was required. Rearrangements were called productive when the CDR3 lacked stop codons and stayed in frame with V and J; all others were non-productive. CDR3 was defined according to IMGT convention as the region running from the second conserved V-encoded cysteine to the conserved J-encoded phenylalanine. In an earlier analysis of 500 to 650 of the donors, sequences lacking an unambiguous match to a single V gene segment were excluded. An earlier analysis of several hundred of the donors called V segments functional above 56.7% productive rearrangements and segregating when the between-donor standard deviation exceeded 5%. To diagnose cytomegalovirus status from the catalog of TCR beta chain sequences, a statistical classification framework was built. V and J gene assignment, in a later analysis, came from comparing TCR nucleotide sequences with IMGT/GENE-DB human TR gene sequences. In a later analysis, CDR3 sequences and most-parsimonious VDJ recombination scenarios were assigned using the TCRdist pipeline. In a later analysis, every TCR beta chain was defined by the combination of its CDR3 amino acid sequence and its V-gene family, and reads without a unique V-gene family were dropped. A later analysis removed 592 highly shared, low-generation-probability nucleotide sequences to deal with suspected cross-contamination and a sequencing artifact. A later analysis calculated a clonal expansion index for each public chain from normalized within-repertoire ranks of inferred template counts. In a later analysis, generation probabilities were computed with a VDJ recombination model fitted to out-of-frame rearrangements, and the resulting probabilities were checked against IGoR. In a later analysis, TCR-TCR, TCR-HLA and TCR-CMV co-occurrence was scored with hypergeometric tests, and a repertoire-size bias correction was applied to TCR pairs. False discovery rates were estimated in a later analysis by permuting HLA or CMV assignments 20 times. In a later analysis, co-occurring TCRs were grouped using DBSCAN, with TCRdist sequence similarity added in when clustering inside HLA-allele-positive subsets. Co-occurrence clustering excluded repertoires with fewer than 30,000 or more than 120,000 public chains, plus five with anomalous nucleotide sharing. The clones in this table, taken by TCRdb from immuneACCESS, are in-frame only. Not every clone is retained; where verified, under half of the shortfall comes from an unresolved V gene, and the cause of the rest is unknown. The V and J calls and clone size were taken over from that table, and D and trimming were inferred from the DNA. Counted in this sample were 100,000 to 150,000 clones; 60% to 80% of them appeared once. The top ten hold more than 2.5% of the sample.

This receptor was identified in a woman aged 45-65 years in good health and CMV-seronegative. Sequences were obtained from PBMCs.

Here the CDR3 is given as CASSQGLAGKEQYF. The DNA sequence reads TGTGCCAGCAGCCAAGGACTAGCTGGGAAAGAGCAGTACTTC. The V and J segments used are TRBV7-3 and TRBJ2-7; TRBD2 agrees with 8 junctional bases. The V end gives up 5 bases and the J end 7 bases, leaving 10 bases in the junction not matched to a gene. The CDR1 and CDR2 encoded by the germline V gene are SGHTA and FQGTGA. Including cysteine and phenylalanine, the CDR3 has 14 amino acids. CDR3 DNA is the only sequence kept; it has 42 bases, read in frame from the first base.